The 3 T cell receptor beta chains below come from one sample, sequenced in a study of blood T cells in healthy people across ages. PCR was performed a second time for about 7 to 12 cycles using a sample-barcoded 5' primer and a J-beta primer mix. Using its own MiXCR run on the 5' RACE reads, TCRdb lists one record per CDR3 protein. The table has roughly 2 million distinct CDR3 sequences, around half seen once. Sequenced sample: blood. The receptors originated from a woman aged 40-49 years in good health.

V and J are TRBV12-3 or TRBV12-4 and TRBJ1-2, with TRBD1 as a possible D gene (5 bases). V lost 3 bases, J lost 3 bases, and 11 bases lay in between. This CDR3 is 14 amino acids long. CDR3 residues: CASSFNRGYYGYTF. The CDR3 coding sequence is TGTGCCAGCAGTTTTAATCGGGGCTACTATGGCTACACCTTC.

The J gene is TRBJ2-7, the V gene TRBV25-1, with 7 bases aligning to TRBD1. The CDR3 is 15 amino acids. Trimming cost V 7 bases and J 7 bases; bases outside gene matches: 16. Germline CDR1 is MGHDK and CDR2 is SYGVNS. CDR3 sequence: CASTLQGPLLVEQYF. The CDR3 DNA reads as TGTGCCAGCACGTTACAGGGGCCTCTGCTTGTGGAGCAGTACTTC.

The chain is built from TRBV24-1 and TRBJ2-1; D possibly corresponds to TRBD1 (6 bases). CDR3 size: 16 residues. V was trimmed by 5 bases and J by 2 bases, leaving 15 bases between them. Germline values: CDR1 KGHDR, CDR2 SFDVKD. The CDR3 coding sequence is TGTGCCACCAGTGGGACCGGGACAAGAACCTACAATGAGCAGTTCTTC. Translating it yields CATSGTGTRTYNEQFF.